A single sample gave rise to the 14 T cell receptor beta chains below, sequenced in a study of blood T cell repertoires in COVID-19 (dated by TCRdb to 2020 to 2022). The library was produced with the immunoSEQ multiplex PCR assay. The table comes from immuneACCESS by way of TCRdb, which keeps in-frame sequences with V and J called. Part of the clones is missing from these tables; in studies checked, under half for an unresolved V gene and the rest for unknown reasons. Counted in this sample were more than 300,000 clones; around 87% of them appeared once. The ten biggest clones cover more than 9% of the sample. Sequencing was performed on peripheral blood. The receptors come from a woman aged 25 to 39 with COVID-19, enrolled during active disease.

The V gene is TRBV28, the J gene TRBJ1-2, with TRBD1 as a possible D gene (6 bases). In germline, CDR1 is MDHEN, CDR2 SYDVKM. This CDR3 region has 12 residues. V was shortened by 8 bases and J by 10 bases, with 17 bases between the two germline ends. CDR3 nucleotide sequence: TGTGCCAGCTTCTCGACCGGACAGCCCTACACCTTC. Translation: CASFSTGQPYTF.

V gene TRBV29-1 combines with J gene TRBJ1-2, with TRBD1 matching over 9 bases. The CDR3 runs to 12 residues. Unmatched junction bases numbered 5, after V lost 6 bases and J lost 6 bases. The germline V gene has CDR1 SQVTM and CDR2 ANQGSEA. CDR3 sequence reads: CSVGQGSDGYTF. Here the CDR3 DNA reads TGCAGCGTGGGACAGGGATCGGATGGCTACACCTTC.

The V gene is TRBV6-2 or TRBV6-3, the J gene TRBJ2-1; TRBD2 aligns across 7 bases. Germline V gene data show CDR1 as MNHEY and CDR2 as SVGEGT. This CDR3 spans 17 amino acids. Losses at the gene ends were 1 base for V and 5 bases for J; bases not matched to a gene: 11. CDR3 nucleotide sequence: TGTGCCAGCAGTTACTTTCCCTCGCGGGGGAGAGACAATGAGCAGTTCTTC. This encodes CASSYFPSRGRDNEQFF.

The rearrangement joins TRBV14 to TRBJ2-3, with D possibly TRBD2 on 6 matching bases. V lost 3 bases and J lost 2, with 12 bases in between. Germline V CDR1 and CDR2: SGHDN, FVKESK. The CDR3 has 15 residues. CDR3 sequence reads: CASSHAGLNTDTQYF. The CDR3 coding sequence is TGTGCCAGCAGCCACGCGGGGCTAAACACAGATACGCAGTATTTT.

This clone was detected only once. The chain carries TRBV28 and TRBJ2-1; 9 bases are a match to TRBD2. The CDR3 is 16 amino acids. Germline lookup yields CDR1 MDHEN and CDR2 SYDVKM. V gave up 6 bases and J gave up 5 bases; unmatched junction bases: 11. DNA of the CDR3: TGTGCCAGCAGCACCAGACTAGCGGAGGGGGACAATGAGCAGTTCTTC. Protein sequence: CASSTRLAEGDNEQFF.

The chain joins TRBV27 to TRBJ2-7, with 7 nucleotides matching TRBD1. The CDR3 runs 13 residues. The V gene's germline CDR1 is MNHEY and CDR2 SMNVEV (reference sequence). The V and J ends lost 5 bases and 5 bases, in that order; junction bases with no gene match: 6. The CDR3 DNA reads TGTGCCAGCAGTGCCACCGACAGGGACGAGCAGTACTTC. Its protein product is CASSATDRDEQYF.

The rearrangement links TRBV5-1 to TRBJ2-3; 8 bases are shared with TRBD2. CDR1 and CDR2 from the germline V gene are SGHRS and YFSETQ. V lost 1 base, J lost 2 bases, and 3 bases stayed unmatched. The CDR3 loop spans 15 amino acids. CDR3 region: CASSLTSGPTDTQYF. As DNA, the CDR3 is TGCGCCAGCAGCTTGACTAGCGGACCCACAGATACGCAGTATTTT.

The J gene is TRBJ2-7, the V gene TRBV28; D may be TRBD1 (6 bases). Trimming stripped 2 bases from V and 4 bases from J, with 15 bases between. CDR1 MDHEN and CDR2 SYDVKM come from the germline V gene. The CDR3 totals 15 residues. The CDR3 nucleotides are TGTGCCAGCAGTTTACCCCCTTGGGGGCAGTACGAGCAGTACTTC. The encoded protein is CASSLPPWGQYEQYF. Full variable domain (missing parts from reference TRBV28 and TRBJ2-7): DVKVTQSSRYLVKRTGEKVFLECVQDMDHENMFWYRQDPGLGLRLIYFSYDVKMKEKGDIPEGYSVSREKKERFSLILESASTNQTSMYLCASSLPPWGQYEQYFGPGTRLTVT.

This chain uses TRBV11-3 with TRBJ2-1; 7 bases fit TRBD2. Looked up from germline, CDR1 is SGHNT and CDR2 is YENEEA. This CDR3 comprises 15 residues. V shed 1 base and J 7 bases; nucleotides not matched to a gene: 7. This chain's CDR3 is CASSLGGSQFNEQFF. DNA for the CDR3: TGTGCCAGCAGCTTAGGCGGGAGCCAGTTTAATGAGCAGTTCTTC.

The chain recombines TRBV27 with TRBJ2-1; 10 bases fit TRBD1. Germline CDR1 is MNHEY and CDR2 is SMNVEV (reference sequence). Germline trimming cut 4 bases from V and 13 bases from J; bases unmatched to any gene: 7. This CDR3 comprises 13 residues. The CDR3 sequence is CASSSHRDRGQFF. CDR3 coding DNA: TGTGCCAGCAGTTCCCACCGGGACAGGGGACAGTTCTTC.

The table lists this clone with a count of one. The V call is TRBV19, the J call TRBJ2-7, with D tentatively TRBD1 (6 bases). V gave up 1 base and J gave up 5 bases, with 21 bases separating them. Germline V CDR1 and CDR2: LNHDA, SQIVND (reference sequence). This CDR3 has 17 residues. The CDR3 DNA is TGTGCCAGTAGTATAGGCGGATTGGGACATACCTTCCACGAGCAGTACTTC. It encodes CASSIGGLGHTFHEQYF.

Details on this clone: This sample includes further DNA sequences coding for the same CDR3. The chain's CDR3 is CASSLGLAGEQYF. The DNA of the CDR3 is TGTGCCAGCAGCTTAGGGCTAGCGGGCGAGCAGTACTTC. The chain is built from TRBV11-2 and TRBJ2-7, with 8 bases identical to TRBD2. The CDR3 runs 13 residues. The V gene end was trimmed by 1 base and the J gene end by 6 bases; junction bases not matched to a gene: 2. In germline, CDR1 is SGHAT, CDR2 FQNNGV. Drawing the rest from reference TRBV11-2 and TRBJ2-7, the complete variable domain is EAGVAQSPRYKIIEKRQSVAFWCNPISGHATLYWYQQILGQGPKLLIQFQNNGVVDDSQLPKDRFSAERLKGVDSTLKIQPAKLEDSAVYLCASSLGLAGEQYFGPGTRLTVT.

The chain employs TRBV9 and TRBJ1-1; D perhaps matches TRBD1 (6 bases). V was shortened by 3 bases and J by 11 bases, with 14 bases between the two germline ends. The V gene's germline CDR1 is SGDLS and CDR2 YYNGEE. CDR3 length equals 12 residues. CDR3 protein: CASSGQGSSAFF. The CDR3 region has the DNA TGTGCCAGCAGCGGGCAGGGGTCCTCCGCTTTCTTT.

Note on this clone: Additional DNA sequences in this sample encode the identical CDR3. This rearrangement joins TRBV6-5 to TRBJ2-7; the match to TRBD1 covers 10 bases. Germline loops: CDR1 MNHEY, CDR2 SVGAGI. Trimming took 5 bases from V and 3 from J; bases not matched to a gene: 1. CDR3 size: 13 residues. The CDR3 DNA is TGTGCCAGCAGTCGGGACAGGGGCTACGAGCAGTACTTC. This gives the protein CASSRDRGYEQYF.